A selection of T cell receptor beta chains follows, all from one sample in a study of glioma-infiltrating T cells. TCRdb re-analysed the multiplex PCR reads in MiXCR, keeping a single row per CDR3 protein. The profile shows 170,000 or so distinct CDR3 sequences, 43% of them singletons. Sequencing was done on a sample of glioma tissue, nonneoplastic brain tissue, or PBMCs (not recorded which). These receptors were obtained from a human donor with low-grade glioma or glioblastoma, undergoing nonglioma brain surgery, or in good health (not recorded which). The CDR3 runs from the conserved cysteine through the conserved F or W. D genes are given only for firm matches. Only some rows state a clone size, as once, few, many or a class for expanded clones.

D gene	clone size	V gene	J gene	CDR3 protein	CDR3 DNA
.	many	TRBV24-1	TRBJ2-1	CATSASDSYNEQFF	TGTGCCACCAGTGCCTCGGATTCCTACAATGAGCAGTTCTTC
.	once	TRBV30	TRBJ1-5	CAWSDLGHYSNQPQHF	TGTGCCTGGAGTGACTTGGGTCATTATAGCAATCAGCCCCAGCATTTT
TRBD2	.	TRBV10-3	TRBJ2-2	CAISFRTGGDTGELFF	TGTGCCATCAGTTTCCGTACGGGAGGCGACACCGGGGAGCTGTTTTTT
.	.	TRBV20-1	TRBJ1-5	CSARSTPGGKNQPQHF	TGCAGTGCTAGATCCACACCTGGGGGAAAAAATCAGCCCCAGCATTTT
.	many	TRBV24-1	TRBJ2-3	CATSDLKAGFTDTQYF	TGTGCCACCAGTGATTTGAAGGCGGGATTCACAGATACGCAGTATTTT
TRBD2	many	TRBV3-1	TRBJ2-3	CASSQGLAGGTVDTQYF	TGTGCCAGCAGCCAAGGTCTAGCGGGAGGCACAGTGGATACGCAGTATTTT
.	.	TRBV29-1	TRBJ2-3	CSGGDGYGTDTQYF	TGCAGCGGGGGGGACGGCTACGGCACAGATACGCAGTATTTT
TRBD1	few	TRBV2	TRBJ1-2	CASSVKRGQGYGYTF	TGTGCCAGCAGTGTAAAAAGGGGACAGGGGTATGGCTACACCTTC
TRBD1	few	TRBV19	TRBJ2-7	CASSHEGADYEQYF	TGTGCCAGTAGTCATGAGGGGGCAGACTACGAGCAGTACTTC
.	.	TRBV12-3/TRBV12-4	TRBJ2-7	CARSSSSYEQYF	TGTGCCAGAAGTTCAAGCTCCTACGAGCAGTACTTC
TRBD2	.	TRBV7-2	TRBJ2-3	CASSLILAGGLYTQYF	TGTGCCAGCAGCTTAATACTAGCGGGAGGATTGTATACGCAGTATTTT
.	.	TRBV2	TRBJ2-7	CASSVRSSGNEQYF	TGTGCCAGCAGTGTCCGGAGTTCGGGGAACGAGCAGTACTTC
TRBD2	.	TRBV7-2	TRBJ2-7	CASSIGLAGGYQQYF	TGTGCCAGCAGCATAGGACTAGCGGGAGGCTACCAGCAGTACTTC
.	.	TRBV20-1	TRBJ2-2	CTAREAGRAGELFF	TGCACTGCTAGAGAAGCTGGAAGGGCCGGGGAGCTGTTTTTT
.	once	TRBV5-1	TRBJ1-3	CASSLVVTRAGTGNTIYF	TGCGCCAGCAGCTTGGTAGTCACACGAGCTGGGACTGGAAACACCATATATTTT
.	many	TRBV20-1	TRBJ2-7	CSANPGSSYEQYF	TGCAGTGCCAACCCCGGGAGCTCCTACGAGCAGTACTTC
TRBD1	many	TRBV28	TRBJ1-5	CASSPAGQINQPQHF	TGTGCCAGCAGTCCGGCGGGACAGATAAATCAGCCCCAGCATTTT
.	once	TRBV25-1	TRBJ1-6	CASSYGGAANSPLHF	TGTGCCAGCAGTTATGGTGGGGCAGCGAATTCACCCCTCCACTTT
.	many	TRBV24-1	TRBJ2-1	CATIGESNEQFF	TGTGCCACCATTGGTGAGAGCAATGAGCAGTTCTTC
.	once	TRBV29-1	TRBJ1-2	CSVDRGGYGYTF	TGCAGCGTTGACAGGGGCGGCTATGGCTACACCTTC
TRBD2	.	TRBV6-5	TRBJ2-7	CASGAGGVYEQYF	TGTGCCAGCGGAGCGGGAGGGGTATACGAGCAGTACTTC
.	.	TRBV29-1	TRBJ2-2	CSVPGTVNTGELFF	TGCAGCGTGCCCGGGACGGTGAACACCGGGGAGCTGTTTTTT
TRBD2	few	TRBV29-1	TRBJ2-1	CSVGTSGRVEQFF	TGCAGCGTGGGGACTAGCGGGAGGGTAGAGCAGTTCTTC
TRBD2	.	TRBV18	TRBJ2-1	CASSPLSGGYNEQFF	TGTGCCAGCTCACCTCTAAGCGGGGGATACAATGAGCAGTTCTTC
TRBD2	.	TRBV6-1	TRBJ2-1	CASGEGGTYNEQFF	TGTGCCAGCGGAGAGGGAGGGACCTACAATGAGCAGTTCTTC
.	many	TRBV28	TRBJ2-7	CASTQGIYEQYF	TGTGCCAGTACTCAGGGAATCTACGAGCAGTACTTC
.	many	TRBV28	TRBJ2-7	CASSPQETQRVKQYF	TGTGCCAGCAGTCCCCAAGAGACTCAACGAGTTAAGCAGTACTTC
TRBD1	few	TRBV4-1	TRBJ2-3	CASSPNPGQGPDTQYF	TGCGCCAGCAGCCCGAACCCGGGACAGGGGCCAGATACGCAGTATTTT
.	many	TRBV28	TRBJ1-1	CASSLLRGDTEAFF	TGTGCCAGCAGTTTATTGAGGGGAGACACTGAAGCTTTCTTT
.	few	TRBV5-1	TRBJ2-1	CASSLGTGSYNEQFF	TGCGCCAGCAGCTTGGGGACTGGCTCCTACAATGAGCAGTTCTTC
.	many	TRBV20-1	TRBJ1-2	CSARVRGDAYGYTF	TGCAGTGCTAGAGTTAGGGGCGACGCCTATGGCTACACCTTC